The present T cell receptor beta chain was sequenced within a study of T cells in Graves' hyperthyroidism and ophthalmopathy. For Graves' hyperthyroidism to be stable, ophthalmopathy could not progress within 18 months. Newly diagnosed hyperthyroidism patients aged 18 to 65 years had disease lasting under 2 months. Every diagnosis used clinical symptoms, serum thyroxine and TRAb, thyroid ultrasound and orbital computed tomography. From more than 9.5 ml of fresh peripheral blood, PBMCs were isolated. This CDR3 has 15 amino acids. Germline loops: CDR1 SGHRS, CDR2 YFSETQ. The V segment lost 4 bases and the J segment 2 bases; nucleotides outside the gene matches: 4. The sample holds many counts of this clonotype. The CDR3 regions of TCR beta were amplified from RNA transcripts. TCR CDR3 underwent first-round RT-PCR with the HTBI primer set. TCRdb reanalysed the multiplex PCR reads using MiXCR and keeps one entry per CDR3 protein. The table includes some 620,000 distinct CDR3 sequences, about 16% detected once.

The chain has TRBV5-1 and TRBJ2-1, with 9 bases fitting TRBD1. Source material: blood. This clonotype was obtained from a woman in her 30s with Graves' hyperthyroidism. The CDR3 DNA sequence: TGCGCCAGCAGCCAAGGGACAGGGCCCTACAATGAGCAGTTCTTC. This gives the protein CASSQGTGPYNEQFF. Full variable domain (outside the CDR3, taken from reference TRBV5-1 and TRBJ2-1): KAGVTQTPRYLIKTRGQQVTLSCSPISGHRSVSWYQQTPGQGLQFLFEYFSETQRNKGNFPGRFSGRQFSNSRSEMNVSTLELGDSALYLCASSQGTGPYNEQFFGPGTRLTVL.